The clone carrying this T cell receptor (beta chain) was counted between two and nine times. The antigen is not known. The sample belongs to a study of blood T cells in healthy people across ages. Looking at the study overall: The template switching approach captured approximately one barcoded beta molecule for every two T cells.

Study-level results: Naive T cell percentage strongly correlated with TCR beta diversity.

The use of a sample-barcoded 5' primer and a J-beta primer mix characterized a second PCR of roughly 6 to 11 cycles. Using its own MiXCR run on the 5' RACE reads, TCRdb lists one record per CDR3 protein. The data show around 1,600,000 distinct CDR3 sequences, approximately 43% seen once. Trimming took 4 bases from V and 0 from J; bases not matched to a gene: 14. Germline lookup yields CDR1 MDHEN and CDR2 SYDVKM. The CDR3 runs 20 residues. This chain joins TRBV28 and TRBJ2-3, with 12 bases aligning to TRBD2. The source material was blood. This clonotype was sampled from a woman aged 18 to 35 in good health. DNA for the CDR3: TGTGCCAGCAGTTCTCGAAGCCCGGGACTAGCGGGTGCTAGCACAGATACGCAGTATTTT. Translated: CASSSRSPGLAGASTDTQYF.